The clone carrying this T cell receptor beta chain was seen at least ten times. These data come from a study of T cells after yellow fever vaccination. TCRdb analysed the 5' RACE reads with MiXCR anew, one entry per CDR3 protein. This table has a few hundred thousand distinct CDR3 sequences, roughly 9.4% appearing once. V lost 5 bases and J 4 bases, leaving 9 bases between the germline ends. Germline values: CDR1 SQVTM, CDR2 ANQGSEA. CDR3 length: 12 amino acids. V usage is TRBV29-1 and J usage is TRBJ1-5; D is perhaps TRBD1 (5 bases). The specimen was PBMCs, collected on the day of the first yellow fever vaccination. The source of this sequence is a man aged 18 to 30 who received the YFV17D yellow fever vaccine. The CDR3 region is CSVQGENQPQHF. The CDR3 DNA is TGCAGCGTTCAGGGTGAAAATCAGCCCCAGCATTTT.